This TCR beta chain was sequenced in a study of blood T cell repertoires in COVID-19 (dated by TCRdb to 2020 to 2022). In terms of the full investigation: Samples covering the acute and convalescent phases of COVID-19 were provided by collaborators in the United States, Italy and Spain. The prospective study material was composed of cDNA or gDNA derived from T cells, B-cell-depleted T cells, or PBMCs. Where available, HLA class I and class II types were obtained from metadata supplied by the sample provider rather than from assay-based typing. Sample metadata almost always included a de-identified subject ID, COVID-19 status, age in years and sex. The repertoires were made available in a free public database intended to serve as a resource for research on the immune response to SARS-CoV-2. The samples were drawn from the first 160 participants of the ongoing ImmuneRACE study and from over a thousand subjects provided by 6 global collaborators. Deeply sampled blood TCRbeta repertoires from subjects exposed to, actively infected with, or recovered from COVID-19 were included in the dataset.

Here is what the overall study found, with its caveats: The amount of clinical and demographic metadata varied by source and participant and was provided uncurated.

Participants in the prospective study were aged roughly 18 to 100 years, lived in under 30 United States geographic areas, and enrolled through a virtual design. To assign participants to cohorts, the prospective study relied on clinical history that participants themselves reported in a screening survey and a study questionnaire. In the prospective study, mobile phlebotomists collected whole blood, serum and a nasopharyngeal or oropharyngeal swab from each participant. Participants in the prospective study had the option to provide additional blood draws and questionnaires over an approximately 2-month period. Blood samples from the prospective study were shipped frozen or at room temperature prior to DNA extraction. Of note for this clone: Its specific antigen is unknown. Base qualities are not at hand, and no much larger clone is one base apart.

The germline V gene encodes CDR1 MNHEY and CDR2 SVGAGI. At the junction V is shortened by 2 bases and J by 4 bases; bases outside the gene matches: 5. The CDR3 runs 15 residues from the cysteine to the phenylalanine. Left in the record is the CDR3 DNA by itself, 45 bases read in frame from the first base. TCRbeta CDR3 regions were amplified from genomic DNA by means of the immunoSEQ Assay, a bias-controlled multiplex PCR. From the authors' description of their analysis: The number of nucleated cells in each sample was estimated by amplification of reference gene primers within the assay. Sequence reads were collapsed and filtered to measure the absolute abundance of every unique TCRbeta CDR3 rearrangement. For each sample, productive Simpson clonality was calculated as the square root of Simpson's diversity index over productive rearrangements. Not all clones reach the TCRdb copy of this immuneACCESS table, which keeps in-frame sequences only. Checked studies attribute under half of the gap to unresolved V genes and leave the rest unexplained. Clone size and the V and J calls come from that table; the DNA yielded D and trimming. The sample has around 340,000 clones on record, approximately 86% of them singletons. Approximately 4.4% of the sample goes to the ten largest clones.

Sequenced material: PBMCs or T cells enriched from blood (not recorded which). The source of this sequence is a woman between 35 and 50 years old with acute COVID-19. The chain is assembled from TRBV6-5 and TRBJ1-5; TRBD1 aligns with 7 central bases. Here is the DNA: TGTGCCAGCAGTTACACAGGGGTCTATAATCAGCCCCAGCATTTT. This yields the protein CASSYTGVYNQPQHF.